Detailed here is one TCR beta chain. Its cognate antigen is unknown. The germline V gene has CDR1 SQVTM and CDR2 ANQGSEA. The CDR3 has 14 amino acids. The junction had 4 bases not matched to a gene; V was cut back by 2 bases and J by 0 bases. The sample comes from a study of identical twins. Unique molecular identifiers were present on cDNA, and template switching added a universal primer site. Using its own MiXCR run on the 5' RACE reads, TCRdb lists one record per CDR3 protein. The sample contains some 500,000 distinct CDR3 sequences, more than 13% of which appear only once. Findings and limits, study-wide: Abundant beta clonotypes from cord blood had fewer insertions, unlike memory repertoires, which showed none.

These data were likewise used in another study, on yellow fever vaccine responses in identical twins.

The receptor was derived from a young woman in good health. The specimen sequenced was CD4+ T cells sorted from blood. The chain carries TRBV29-1 and TRBJ2-7, with 7 bases that match TRBD2. CDR3 protein: CSVEMGGGSYEQYF. As DNA, the CDR3 is TGCAGCGTTGAAATGGGGGGGGGCTCCTACGAGCAGTACTTC.